These T cell receptor beta chains were read from a single sample in a study of cytomegalovirus exposure and HLA in healthy donors. Profiling relied on immunoSEQ multiplex PCR, and the TCRdb table lists in-frame clones only, not all of them. This sample has tens of thousands of clones; 60% to 70% occur once, and the top ten carry less than 8.5%. The sample consisted of PBMCs. The receptor set was obtained from a man in his forties or fifties in good health and CMV-seropositive. Both conserved end residues are part of each CDR3.

V,CDR3
TRBV4-1,CASSQTGTGHQPQHF
TRBV9,CASSVGGGLSGELFF
TRBV29-1,CSAGMSSEQYF
TRBV19,CASSLQGPGQPQHF
TRBV7-7,CASSGQDPNEQFF
TRBV5-5,CASSFGTNNNEQFF
TRBV15,CATSRDLHRGRYGYTF
TRBV29-1,CSSGGSDTQYF
TRBV11-2,CASSLGGFYQETQYF
TRBV7-8,CASGGGGEAFF
TRBV4-2,CASSQFSGGAGANVLTF
TRBV4-1,CASSRATGEAFF
TRBV6-1,CASREAGTGGYGYTF